This record concerns one TCR beta chain sequence. This sample stems from a study of blood T cell repertoires in COVID-19. Cohorts were assigned according to the clinical history that participants reported. CDR3 length: 14 amino acids. V dropped 9 bases and J dropped 1 base, with 16 bases sitting between them. Looked up from germline, CDR1 is SGHRS and CDR2 is YFSETQ. This table comes from immunoSEQ multiplex PCR, and its TCRdb copy is limited to in-frame clones, with some not included. In the table there are a few hundred thousand clones, around 87% of which are singletons. The clonotype originates from a man aged 25-45 years who had recovered from COVID-19. Specimen: PBMCs or T cells enriched from blood (not recorded which). The V and J genes are TRBV5-1 and TRBJ1-1, with unresolved D. The CDR3 sequence is CATTNGVPNTEAFF. The CDR3 region has the DNA TGCGCCACTACGAACGGTGTTCCGAACACTGAAGCTTTCTTT.